This record covers a single T cell receptor (beta chain). The germline V and J ends were trimmed by 2 bases and 2 bases, with 9 bases remaining between them. Germline V CDR1 and CDR2: ENHRY, SYGVKD. The CDR3 runs 14 residues. This table comes from immunoSEQ multiplex PCR, and its TCRdb copy is limited to in-frame clones, with some not included. The sample lists more than 65,000 clones, around 91% occurring once. These data belong to a study of technical replicates of blood from several donors. The chain combines TRBV10-3 with TRBJ1-1; no firm D call. Sample: T cells isolated from PBMCs. The receptor was isolated from a human donor in good health. Some clones in this sample may be carry-over from other donors' samples. The CDR3: CAISEVYINTEAFF. CDR3 nucleotides: TGTGCCATCAGTGAGGTGTATATTAACACTGAAGCTTTCTTT.